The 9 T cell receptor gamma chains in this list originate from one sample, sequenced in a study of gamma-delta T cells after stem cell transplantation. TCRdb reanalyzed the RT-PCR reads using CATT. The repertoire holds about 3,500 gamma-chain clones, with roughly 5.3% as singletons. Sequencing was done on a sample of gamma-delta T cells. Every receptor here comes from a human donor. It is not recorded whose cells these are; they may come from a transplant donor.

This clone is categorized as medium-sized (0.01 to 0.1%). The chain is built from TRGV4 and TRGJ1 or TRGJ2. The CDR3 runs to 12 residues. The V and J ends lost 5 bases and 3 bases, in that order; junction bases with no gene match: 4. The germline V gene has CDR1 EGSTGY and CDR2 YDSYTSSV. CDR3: CATWVIYYKKLF. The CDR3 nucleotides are TGTGCCACCTGGGTCATTTATTATAAGAAACTCTTT.

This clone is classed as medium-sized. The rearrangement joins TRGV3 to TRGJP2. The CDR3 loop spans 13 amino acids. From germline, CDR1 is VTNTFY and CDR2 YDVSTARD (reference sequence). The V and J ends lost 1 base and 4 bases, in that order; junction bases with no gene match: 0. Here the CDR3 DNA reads TGTGCCACCTGGGACAGTAGTGATTGGATCAAGACGTTT. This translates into CATWDSSDWIKTF.

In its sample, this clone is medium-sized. The DNA of the CDR3 is TGTGCCACCTGGGACAGGCGACCCGATAAGAAACTCTTT. Translated, it gives CATWDRRPDKKLF. V is TRGV3 and J is TRGJ1 or TRGJ2. The length of the CDR3 is 13 residues. Germline V gives CDR1 VTNTFY, CDR2 YDVSTARD (reference sequence). The junction had 7 bases not matched to a gene; V was cut back by 0 bases and J by 8 bases.

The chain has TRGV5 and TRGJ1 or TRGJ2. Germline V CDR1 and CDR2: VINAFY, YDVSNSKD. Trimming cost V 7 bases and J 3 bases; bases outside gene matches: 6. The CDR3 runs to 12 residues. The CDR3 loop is CATCRRYYKKLF. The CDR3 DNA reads TGTGCCACCTGCCGGCGTTATTATAAGAAACTCTTT.

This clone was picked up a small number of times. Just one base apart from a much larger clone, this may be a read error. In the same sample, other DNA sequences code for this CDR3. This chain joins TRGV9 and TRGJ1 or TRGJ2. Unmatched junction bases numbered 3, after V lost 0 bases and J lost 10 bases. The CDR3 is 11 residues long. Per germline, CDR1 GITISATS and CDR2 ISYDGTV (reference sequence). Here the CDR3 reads CALWEVRKKLF. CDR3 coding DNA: TGTGCCTTGTGGGAGGTGCGCAAGAAACTCTTT.

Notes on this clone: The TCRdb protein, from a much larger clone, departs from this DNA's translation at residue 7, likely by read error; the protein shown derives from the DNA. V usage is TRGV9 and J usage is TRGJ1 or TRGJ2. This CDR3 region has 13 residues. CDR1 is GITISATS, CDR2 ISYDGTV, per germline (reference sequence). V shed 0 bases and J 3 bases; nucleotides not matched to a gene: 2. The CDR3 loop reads CALWEVGYYKKLF. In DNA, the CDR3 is TGTGCCTTGTGGGAGGTGGGTTATTATAAGAAACTCTTT.

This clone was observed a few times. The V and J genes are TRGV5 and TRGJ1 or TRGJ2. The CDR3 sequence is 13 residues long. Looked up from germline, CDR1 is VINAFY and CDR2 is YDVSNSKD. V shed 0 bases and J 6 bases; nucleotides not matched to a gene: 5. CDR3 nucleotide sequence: TGTGCCACCTGGGACAGGCGGGGTTATAAGAAACTCTTT. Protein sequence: CATWDRRGYKKLF.

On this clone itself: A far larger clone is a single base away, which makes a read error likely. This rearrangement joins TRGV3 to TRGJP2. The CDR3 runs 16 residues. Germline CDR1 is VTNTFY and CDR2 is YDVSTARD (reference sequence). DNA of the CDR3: TGTGCCACCTGGGGCAGGCGATTTAGTAGTGATTGGATCAAGACGTTT. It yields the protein CATWGRRFSSDWIKTF.

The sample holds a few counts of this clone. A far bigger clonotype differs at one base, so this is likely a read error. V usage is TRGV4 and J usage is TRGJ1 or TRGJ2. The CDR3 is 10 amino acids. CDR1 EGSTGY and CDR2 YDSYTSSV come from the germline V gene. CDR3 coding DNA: TGTGCCACCCGGGATGATAAGAAACTCTTT. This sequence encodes CATRDDKKLF.